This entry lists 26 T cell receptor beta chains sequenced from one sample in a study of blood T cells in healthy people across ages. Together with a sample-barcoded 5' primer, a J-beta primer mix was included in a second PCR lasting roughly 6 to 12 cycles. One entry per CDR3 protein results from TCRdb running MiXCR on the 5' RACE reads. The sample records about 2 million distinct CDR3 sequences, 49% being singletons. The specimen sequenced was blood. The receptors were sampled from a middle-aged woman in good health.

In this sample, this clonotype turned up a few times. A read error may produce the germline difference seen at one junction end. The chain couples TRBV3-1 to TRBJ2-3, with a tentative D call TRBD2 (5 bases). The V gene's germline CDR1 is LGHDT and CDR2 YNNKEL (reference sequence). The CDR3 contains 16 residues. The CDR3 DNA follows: TGTGCCGGCAGCCAAGAATCCCGTCCTAGCCAAGATACGCAGTATTTT. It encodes CAGSQESRPSQDTQYF.

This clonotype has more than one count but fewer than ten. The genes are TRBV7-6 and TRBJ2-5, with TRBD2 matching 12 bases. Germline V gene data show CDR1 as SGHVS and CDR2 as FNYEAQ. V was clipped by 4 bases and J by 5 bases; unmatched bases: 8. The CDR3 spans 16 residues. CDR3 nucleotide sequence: TGTGCCAGCAGCTATGCGACTAGCGGGGGCTGGGAGACCCAGTACTTC. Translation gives CASSYATSGGWETQYF.

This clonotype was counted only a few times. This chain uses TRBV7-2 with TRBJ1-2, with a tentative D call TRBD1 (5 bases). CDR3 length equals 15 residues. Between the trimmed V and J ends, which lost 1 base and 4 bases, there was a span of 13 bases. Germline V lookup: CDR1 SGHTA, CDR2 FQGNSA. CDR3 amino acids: CASSLGGASLYGYTF. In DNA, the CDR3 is TGTGCCAGCAGCTTAGGGGGCGCCTCCCTCTATGGCTACACCTTC.

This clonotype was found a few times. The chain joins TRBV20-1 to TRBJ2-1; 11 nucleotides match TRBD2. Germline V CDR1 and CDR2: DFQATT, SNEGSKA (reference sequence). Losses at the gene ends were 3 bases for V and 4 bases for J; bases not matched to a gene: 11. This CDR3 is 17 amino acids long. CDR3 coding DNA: TGCAGTGCTAGGGCTATAGCGGGGGGGAGGTTATACAATGAGCAGTTCTTC. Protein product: CSARAIAGGRLYNEQFF.

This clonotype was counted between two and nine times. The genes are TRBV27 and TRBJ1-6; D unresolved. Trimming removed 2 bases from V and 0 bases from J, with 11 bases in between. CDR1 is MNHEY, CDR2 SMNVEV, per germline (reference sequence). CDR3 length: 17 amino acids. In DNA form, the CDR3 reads TGTGCCAGCAGTTTAGTTGGCAGGAACTCCTATAATTCACCCCTCCACTTT. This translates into CASSLVGRNSYNSPLHF.

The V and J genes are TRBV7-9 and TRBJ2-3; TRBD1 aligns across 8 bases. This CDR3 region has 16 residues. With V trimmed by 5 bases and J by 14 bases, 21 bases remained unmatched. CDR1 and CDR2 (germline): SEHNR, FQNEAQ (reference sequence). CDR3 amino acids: CASSPTGGLGHRYAYF. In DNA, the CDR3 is TGTGCCAGCAGCCCTACAGGGGGGTTGGGGCACAGATACGCGTATTTT.

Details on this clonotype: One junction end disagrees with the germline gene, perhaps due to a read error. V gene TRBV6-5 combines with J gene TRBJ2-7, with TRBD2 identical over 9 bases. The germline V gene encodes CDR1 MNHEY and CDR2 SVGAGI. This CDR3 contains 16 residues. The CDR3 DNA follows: TGTGCCAGCAGGATGGAGAGTAGCGGGGGCTCCGACGAGCAGTACTTC. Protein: CASRMESSGGSDEQYF.

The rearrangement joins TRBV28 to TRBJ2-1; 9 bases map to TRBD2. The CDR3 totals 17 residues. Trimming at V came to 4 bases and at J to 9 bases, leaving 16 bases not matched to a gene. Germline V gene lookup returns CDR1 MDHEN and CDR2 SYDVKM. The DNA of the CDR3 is TGTGCCAGCAGTTCCTACGGAGGCGGGGGGGCCCGCACTGAGCAGTTCTTC. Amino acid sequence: CASSSYGGGGARTEQFF.

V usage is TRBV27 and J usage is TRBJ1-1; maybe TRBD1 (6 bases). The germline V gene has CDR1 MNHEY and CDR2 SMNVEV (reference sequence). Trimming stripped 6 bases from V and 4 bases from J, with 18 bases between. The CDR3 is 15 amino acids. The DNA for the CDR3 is TGTGCCAGCAGGGAAGGGAACAGGGTGGGCACTGAAGCTTTCTTT. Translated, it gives CASREGNRVGTEAFF.

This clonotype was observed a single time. In DNA form, the CDR3 reads TGTGCCAGCGGCCCACCGACGTCTGGGGCCAACGTCCTGACTTTC. It codes for CASGPPTSGANVLTF. The chain recombines TRBV5-4 with TRBJ2-6, with D unclear. There are 15 residues in the CDR3. With 7 bases removed from V and 1 base from J, the gap between germline ends came to 12 bases. The V gene's germline CDR1 is SGHNT and CDR2 YYREEE (reference sequence).

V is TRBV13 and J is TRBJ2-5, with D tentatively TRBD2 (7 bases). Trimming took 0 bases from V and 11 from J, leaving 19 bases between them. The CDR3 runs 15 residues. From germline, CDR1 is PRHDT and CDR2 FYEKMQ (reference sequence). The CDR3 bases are TGTGCCAGCAGCTTAGGGGGGGGGCCTTACAATGAGCAGTACTTC. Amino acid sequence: CASSLGGGPYNEQYF.

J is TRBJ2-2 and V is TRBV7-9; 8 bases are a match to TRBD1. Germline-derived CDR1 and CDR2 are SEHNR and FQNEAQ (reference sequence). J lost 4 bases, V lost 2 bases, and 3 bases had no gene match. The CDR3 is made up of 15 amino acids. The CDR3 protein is CASSLTDRVTGELFF. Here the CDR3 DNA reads TGTGCCAGCAGCTTAACGGACAGGGTCACCGGGGAGCTGTTTTTT.

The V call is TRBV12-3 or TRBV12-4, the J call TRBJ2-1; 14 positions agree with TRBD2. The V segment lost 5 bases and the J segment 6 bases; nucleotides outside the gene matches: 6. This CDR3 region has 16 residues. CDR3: CASSPGLAGAVNEQFF. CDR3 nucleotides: TGTGCCAGCAGTCCGGGACTAGCGGGGGCCGTCAATGAGCAGTTCTTC.

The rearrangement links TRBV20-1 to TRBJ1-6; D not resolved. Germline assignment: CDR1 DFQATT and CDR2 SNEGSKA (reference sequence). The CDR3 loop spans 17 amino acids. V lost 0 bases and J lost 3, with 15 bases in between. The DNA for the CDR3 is TGCAGTGCTAGAGATAGATTTTTAACTCTCTATAATTCACCCCTCCACTTT. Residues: CSARDRFLTLYNSPLHF.

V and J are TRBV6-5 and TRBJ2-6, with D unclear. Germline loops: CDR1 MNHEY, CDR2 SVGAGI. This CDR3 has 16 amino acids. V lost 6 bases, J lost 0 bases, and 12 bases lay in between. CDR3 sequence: CASRLTGVSGANVLTF. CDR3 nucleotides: TGTGCCAGCAGACTGACGGGCGTCTCTGGGGCCAACGTCCTGACTTTC.

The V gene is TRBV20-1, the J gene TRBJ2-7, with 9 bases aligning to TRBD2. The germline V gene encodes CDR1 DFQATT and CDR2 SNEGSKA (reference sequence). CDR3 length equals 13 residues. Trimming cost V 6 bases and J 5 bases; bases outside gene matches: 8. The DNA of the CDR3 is TGCAGTGCCGTGGGACTAGCCCCCGACGAGCAGTACTTC. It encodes CSAVGLAPDEQYF.

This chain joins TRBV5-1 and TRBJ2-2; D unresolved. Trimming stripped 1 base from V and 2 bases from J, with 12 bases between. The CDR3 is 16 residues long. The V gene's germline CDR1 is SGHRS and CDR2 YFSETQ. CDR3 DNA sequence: TGCGCCAGCAGCTTGCCAGCCACTGTTAACACCGGGGAGCTGTTTTTT. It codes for CASSLPATVNTGELFF.

CDR3 nucleotide sequence: TGCGCCAGCAGCTTGTTTACCGACTCGAACACTGAAGCTTTCTTT. Protein: CASSLFTDSNTEAFF. V gene TRBV5-1 combines with J gene TRBJ1-1; D gene ambiguous. CDR3 length: 15 residues. V gave up 1 base and J gave up 1 base, with 11 bases separating them. Germline V gene lookup returns CDR1 SGHRS and CDR2 YFSETQ. Based on the CDR3 plus reference TRBV5-1 and TRBJ1-1, the full variable domain is KAGVTQTPRYLIKTRGQQVTLSCSPISGHRSVSWYQQTPGQGLQFLFEYFSETQRNKGNFPGRFSGRQFSNSRSEMNVSTLELGDSALYLCASSLFTDSNTEAFFGQGTRLTVV.

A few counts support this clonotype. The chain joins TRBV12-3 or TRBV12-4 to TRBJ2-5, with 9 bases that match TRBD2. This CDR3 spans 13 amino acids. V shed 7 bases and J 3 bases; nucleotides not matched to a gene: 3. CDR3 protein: CASNAGGEETQYF. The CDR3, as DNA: TGTGCCAGCAATGCGGGGGGGGAAGAGACCCAGTACTTC.

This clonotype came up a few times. In DNA form, the CDR3 reads TGTGCCAGCAGCTTGAGACCTGTGAGACAGGGAAGCTCTGGGGCCAACGTCCTGACTTTC. It specifies CASSLRPVRQGSSGANVLTF. The chain combines TRBV7-8 with TRBJ2-6; TRBD1 matches at 7 bases. Trimming removed 3 bases from V and 0 bases from J; junction bases left unmatched: 14. Germline CDR1 is SGHVS and CDR2 is FQNEAQ. The CDR3 contains 20 residues.

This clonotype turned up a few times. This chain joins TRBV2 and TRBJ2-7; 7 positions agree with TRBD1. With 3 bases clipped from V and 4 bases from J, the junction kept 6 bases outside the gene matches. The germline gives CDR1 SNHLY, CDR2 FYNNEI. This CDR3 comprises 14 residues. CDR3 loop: CASSERGGGYEQYF. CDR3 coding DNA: TGTGCCAGCAGTGAGAGAGGGGGCGGTTACGAGCAGTACTTC.

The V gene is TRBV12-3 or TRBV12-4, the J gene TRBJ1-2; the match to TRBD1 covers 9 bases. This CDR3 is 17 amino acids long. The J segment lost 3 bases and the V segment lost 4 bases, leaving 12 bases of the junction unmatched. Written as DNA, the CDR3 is TGTGCCAGCAGTTCTTTCTACGGGACAGGGATGGACTATGGCTACACCTTC. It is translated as CASSSFYGTGMDYGYTF.

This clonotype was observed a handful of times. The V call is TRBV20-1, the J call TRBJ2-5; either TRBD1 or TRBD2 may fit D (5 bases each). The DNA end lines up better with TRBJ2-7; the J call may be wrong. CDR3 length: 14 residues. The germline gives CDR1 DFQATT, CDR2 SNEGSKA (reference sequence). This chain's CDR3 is CSASLPGRYYEQYF. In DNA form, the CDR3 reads TGCAGTGCTAGTCTCCCGGGGCGGTACTACGAGCAGTACTTC.

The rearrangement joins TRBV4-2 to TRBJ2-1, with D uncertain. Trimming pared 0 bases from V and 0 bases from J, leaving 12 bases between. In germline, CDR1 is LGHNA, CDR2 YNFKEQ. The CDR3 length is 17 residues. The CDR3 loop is CASSQDPYETSYNEQFF. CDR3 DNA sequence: TGTGCCAGCAGCCAAGATCCGTATGAGACCTCCTACAATGAGCAGTTCTTC.

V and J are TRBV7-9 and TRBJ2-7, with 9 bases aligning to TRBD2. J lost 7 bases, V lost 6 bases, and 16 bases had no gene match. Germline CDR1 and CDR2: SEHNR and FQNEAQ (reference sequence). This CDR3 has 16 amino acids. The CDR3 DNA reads TGTGCCAGCAGTAGCCTAGCGGGGATTCTCTACAATGAGCAGTACTTC. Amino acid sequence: CASSSLAGILYNEQYF.

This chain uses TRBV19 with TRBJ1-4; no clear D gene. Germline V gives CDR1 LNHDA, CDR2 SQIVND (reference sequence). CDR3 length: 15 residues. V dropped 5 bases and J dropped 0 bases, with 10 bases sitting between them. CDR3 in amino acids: CASSPRWATNEKLFF. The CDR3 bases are TGTGCCAGTAGTCCCCGGTGGGCAACTAATGAAAAACTGTTTTTT.